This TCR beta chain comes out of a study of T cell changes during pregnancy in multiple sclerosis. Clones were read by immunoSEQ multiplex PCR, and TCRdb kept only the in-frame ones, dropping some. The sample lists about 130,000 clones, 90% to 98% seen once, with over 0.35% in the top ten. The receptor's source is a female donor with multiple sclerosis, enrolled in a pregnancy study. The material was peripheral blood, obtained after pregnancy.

CDR3: CASSQGTPGYEQYF. CDR3 nucleotide sequence: TGCGCCAGCAGCCAAGGAACCCCGGGATACGAGCAGTACTTC. The chain carries TRBV4-1 and TRBJ2-7; possibly TRBD2 for D (5 bases). CDR3 length: 14 amino acids. CDR1 and CDR2 from the germline V gene are MGHRA and YSYEKL. The V and J ends lost 1 base and 4 bases respectively, with 11 bases between them.